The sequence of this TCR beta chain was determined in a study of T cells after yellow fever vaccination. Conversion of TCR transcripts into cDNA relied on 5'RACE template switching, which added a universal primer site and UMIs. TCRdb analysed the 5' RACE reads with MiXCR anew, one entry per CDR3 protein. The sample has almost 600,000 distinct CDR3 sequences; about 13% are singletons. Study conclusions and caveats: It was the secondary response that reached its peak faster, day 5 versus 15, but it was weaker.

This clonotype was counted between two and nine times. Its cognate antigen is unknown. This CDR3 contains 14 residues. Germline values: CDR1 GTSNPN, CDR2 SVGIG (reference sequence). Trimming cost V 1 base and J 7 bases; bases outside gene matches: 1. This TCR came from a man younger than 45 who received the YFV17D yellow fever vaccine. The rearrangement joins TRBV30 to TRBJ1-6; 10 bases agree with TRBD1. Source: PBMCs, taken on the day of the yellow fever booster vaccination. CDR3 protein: CAWSGDRGNSPLHF. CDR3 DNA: TGTGCCTGGAGTGGGGACAGGGGAAATTCACCCCTCCACTTT.